Following are 9 T cell receptor beta chains from one sample sequenced in a study of T cells in Graves' hyperthyroidism and ophthalmopathy. RNA transcripts were the template for amplifying TCR beta CDR3 regions. When the TCR CDR3 underwent first-round RT-PCR, the HTBI primer set was used. TCRdb processed the multiplex PCR reads anew with MiXCR; each CDR3 protein has one entry. Among about 50,000 distinct CDR3 sequences listed, 49% were seen once. The source material was blood. Every receptor here comes from a woman aged 25 to 39 with Graves' ophthalmopathy.

In its sample, this clonotype was seen many times. A much bigger clone sits one base away, suggesting this may be a read error. V gene TRBV7-3 combines with J gene TRBJ2-7; D unresolved. The length of the CDR3 is 14 residues. CDR1 and CDR2 (germline): SGHTA, FQGTGA. CDR3 loop: CASSSLLNMGERYF. CDR3 DNA: TGTGCCAGCAGCTCTCTCCTGAACATGGGCGAGCGGTACTTC.

This clonotype occurred many times. The gene calls are TRBV28 and TRBJ2-3; 11 nucleotides line up with TRBD2. V trimming: 4 bases; J trimming: 4 bases; junction bases outside the gene matches: 7. This CDR3 contains 16 residues. Germline V gives CDR1 MDHEN, CDR2 SYDVKM. The CDR3 loop is CASSSRGSGRADTQYF. DNA for the CDR3: TGTGCCAGCAGTTCCCGGGGTAGCGGGAGGGCAGATACGCAGTATTTT.

This clonotype was recorded at least ten times. The rearrangement links TRBV4-1 to TRBJ1-2; 7 bases are a match to TRBD1. The CDR3 loop spans 13 amino acids. CDR1 and CDR2 (germline): MGHRA, YSYEKL. V shed 4 bases, J shed 6 bases, and the junction held 5 bases outside the gene matches. CDR3 sequence reads: CASSPTGRDGYTF. The CDR3 bases are TGCGCCAGCAGCCCGACAGGGCGGGATGGCTACACCTTC.

This clonotype was seen only once. This sequence joins TRBV2 and TRBJ1-4; D is perhaps TRBD1 (6 bases). This CDR3 spans 14 amino acids. CDR1 and CDR2 from the germline V gene are SNHLY and FYNNEI. V was trimmed by 8 bases and J by 5 bases, leaving 15 bases between them. Written as DNA, the CDR3 is TGTGCCAGCCGCCAACAGGGAAGAAATGAAAAACTGTTTTTT. It yields the protein CASRQQGRNEKLFF.

In its sample, this clonotype ranks as medium-sized. V usage is TRBV29-1 and J usage is TRBJ1-2; TRBD1 aligns across 7 bases. Trimming took 5 bases from V and 3 from J; bases not matched to a gene: 6. Per the germline V gene, CDR1 is SQVTM and CDR2 is ANQGSEA. There are 13 residues in the CDR3. Here the CDR3 DNA reads TGCAGCGTTCGCCAGGGGGAAGACTATGGCTACACCTTC. Encoded protein: CSVRQGEDYGYTF.

The rearrangement uses TRBV15 and TRBJ2-1, with TRBD2 matching over 15 bases. V shed 7 bases and J 10 bases; nucleotides not matched to a gene: 11. Looked up from germline, CDR1 is LNHNV and CDR2 is YYDKDF (reference sequence). This CDR3 region has 16 residues. In nucleotides, the CDR3 is TGTGCCACCATGCGCAGGACTAGCGGGAGGGCCCAGGAGCAGTTCTTC. Translation gives CATMRRTSGRAQEQFF.

V usage is TRBV29-1 and J usage is TRBJ1-5; tentative D call: TRBD1 (5 bases). Germline lookup yields CDR1 SQVTM and CDR2 ANQGSEA. CDR3 length: 11 residues. The V and J ends lost 8 bases and 6 bases respectively, with 11 bases between them. The CDR3 loop is CSSEGVQPQHF. CDR3 coding DNA: TGCAGCAGTGAAGGGGTTCAGCCCCAGCATTTT.

This clonotype came up once. The chain is built from TRBV11-1 and TRBJ1-1; D ambiguous. V dropped 11 bases and J dropped 4 bases, with 17 bases sitting between them. The CDR3 runs 13 residues. Germline V CDR1 and CDR2: SGHAT, FQDESV (reference sequence). CDR3 DNA: TGTGCCGGCACCAGATTACGGGGCACTGAAGCTTTCTTT. Its protein product is CAGTRLRGTEAFF.

This clonotype was seen ten or more times. V usage is TRBV9 and J usage is TRBJ1-1; tentatively, D is TRBD1 (5 bases). The V gene's germline CDR1 is SGDLS and CDR2 YYNGEE. This CDR3 region has 15 residues. The ends were cut back, 4 bases at V and 1 base at J, with 14 bases in the middle. The CDR3 is CASSSEIGGNTEAFF. CDR3 in DNA: TGTGCCAGCAGCTCCGAAATCGGGGGGAACACTGAAGCTTTCTTT.